These 8 T cell receptor beta chains were all obtained from the same sample, sequenced in a study of cytomegalovirus exposure and HLA in healthy donors. The PCR had 60 Vbeta and 13 Jbeta primers. Sequenced by immunoSEQ multiplex PCR; TCRdb stores in-frame clones only, minus some. The data hold about 81,000 clones, with 70% to 80% observed a single time. The specimen sequenced was PBMCs. Receptor source: a middle-aged man in good health and CMV-seropositive.

The chain recombines TRBV4-2 with TRBJ2-7; TRBD2 matches 10 bases. The CDR3 extends over 16 amino acids. CDR1 and CDR2 (germline): LGHNA, YNFKEQ. Trimming cost V 1 base and J 5 bases; bases outside gene matches: 8. CDR3 protein: CASSQVGSGRAHEQYF. CDR3 coding DNA: TGTGCCAGCAGCCAAGTGGGGAGCGGGAGGGCCCACGAGCAGTACTTC.

This clone was found once. The V and J genes are TRBV5-1 and TRBJ1-3; the match to TRBD1 covers 8 bases. The CDR3 has 17 amino acids. Trimming cost V 4 bases and J 0 bases; bases outside gene matches: 9. Per the germline V gene, CDR1 is SGHRS and CDR2 is YFSETQ. In DNA, the CDR3 is TGCGCCAGCAGCCCCGGGACAGGCACACGCTCTGGAAACACCATATATTTT. Its translation: CASSPGTGTRSGNTIYF. The full variable domain, with the rest looked up from reference TRBV5-1 and TRBJ1-3, is KAGVTQTPRYLIKTRGQQVTLSCSPISGHRSVSWYQQTPGQGLQFLFEYFSETQRNKGNFPGRFSGRQFSNSRSEMNVSTLELGDSALYLCASSPGTGTRSGNTIYFGEGSWLTVV.

CDR3 DNA sequence: TGTGCCAGTAGTACGAGGACTAGCGGGGGCTCTGGGGCCAACGTCCTGACTTTC. This translates into CASSTRTSGGSGANVLTF. This chain connects TRBV19 to TRBJ2-6; TRBD2 agrees at 13 bases. CDR3 length: 18 residues. CDR1 is LNHDA and CDR2 is SQIVND in the germline V gene (reference sequence). Trimming removed 4 bases from V and 0 bases from J; junction bases left unmatched: 3.

The chain has TRBV5-1 and TRBJ2-3; tentatively, D is TRBD2 (6 bases). Germline-derived CDR1 and CDR2 are SGHRS and YFSETQ. V dropped 1 base and J dropped 1 base, with 13 bases sitting between them. This CDR3 region has 16 residues. As DNA, the CDR3 is TGCGCCAGCAGCTTGACCCGCGGGATTGGCACAGATACGCAGTATTTT. It is translated as CASSLTRGIGTDTQYF. Full variable domain (missing parts from reference TRBV5-1 and TRBJ2-3): KAGVTQTPRYLIKTRGQQVTLSCSPISGHRSVSWYQQTPGQGLQFLFEYFSETQRNKGNFPGRFSGRQFSNSRSEMNVSTLELGDSALYLCASSLTRGIGTDTQYFGPGTRLTVL.

Only a few counts were recorded for this clone. This chain uses TRBV4-1 with TRBJ2-7; 10 positions agree with TRBD2. The V gene's germline CDR1 is MGHRA and CDR2 YSYEKL. J was trimmed by 6 bases and V by 1 base; bases with no gene match: 6. The CDR3 spans 15 residues. DNA of the CDR3: TGCGCCAGCAGCCAAGGTCTAGCGGGAGCCACCGAGCAGTACTTC. This encodes CASSQGLAGATEQYF.

J is TRBJ2-7 and V is TRBV5-1; TRBD2 matches 7 bases. V was clipped by 4 bases and J by 6 bases; unmatched bases: 10. There are 14 residues in the CDR3. CDR1 is SGHRS and CDR2 is YFSETQ in the germline V gene. CDR3 bases: TGCGCCAGCAGCCCCTCCGCGGGAGTAGGCGAGCAGTACTTC. Protein product: CASSPSAGVGEQYF.

The V and J genes are TRBV7-8 and TRBJ2-1; 9 bases are a match to TRBD2. The CDR3 totals 14 residues. Looked up from germline, CDR1 is SGHVS and CDR2 is FQNEAQ. V dropped 0 bases and J dropped 9; count of bases not matched to a gene: 3. This CDR3 is CASSLAPTSGEQFF. The CDR3, as DNA: TGTGCCAGCAGCTTAGCTCCGACTAGCGGTGAGCAGTTCTTC.

The chain recombines TRBV4-1 with TRBJ2-2; TRBD2 aligns across 10 bases. Germline lookup yields CDR1 MGHRA and CDR2 YSYEKL. V was clipped by 3 bases and J by 5 bases; unmatched bases: 9. This CDR3 contains 17 residues. The CDR3 nucleotides are TGCGCCAGCAGCCATCCATCTAGCGGGAGTATGACCGGGGAGCTGTTTTTT. The encoded protein is CASSHPSSGSMTGELFF.